The text below deals with one T cell receptor beta chain. The data stem from a study of shared clonotypes between healthy human individuals. Sequencing was performed with immunoSEQ multiplex PCR; in TCRdb, only in-frame clones are kept and a portion is missing. The sample holds around 2.3 million clones; approximately 96% are singletons and the top ten take 0.1% to 0.15%. The receptor comes from a man between 18 and 35 years old in good health. Input material: naive CD4+ T cells sorted from blood. Subset specified: CD45RA+ positively selected.

The CDR3 DNA follows: TGTGCCAGCAGCCCGCCGGGACAGGGGGTCCGGGGCTCCATATATTTT. Its translation is CASSPPGQGVRGSIYF. This chain uses TRBV5-6 with TRBJ1-3; 11 bases align to TRBD1. V was pared by 4 bases and J by 11 bases, with 14 bases of the junction left unmatched. Germline V gives CDR1 SGHDT, CDR2 YYEEEE. The CDR3 covers 16 residues.